This TCR beta chain was observed in a study of blood T cell repertoires in COVID-19. Across the study: The United States, Italy and Spain supplied acute and convalescent COVID-19 samples. The analysed material was cDNA or gDNA that came from T cells, B-cell-depleted T cells, or PBMCs.

Germline CDR1 is LGHDT and CDR2 is YNNKEL (reference sequence). This CDR3 has 15 residues. With V trimmed by 5 bases and J by 7 bases, 7 bases remained unmatched. In the original processing: Reference gene primer amplification gave nucleated cell count estimates. Sequencing used immunoSEQ multiplex PCR; TCRdb keeps in-frame clones, though not all of them. That table supplies the V and J calls and clone size; D and trimming were determined from the DNA. This sample has 45,000 to 55,000 clones; roughly 88% occur once, and the top ten carry 2.5% to 3.5%. The source material was peripheral blood. The V and J genes are TRBV3-1 (or the pseudogene TRBV3-2) and TRBJ2-3, with 12 bases that match TRBD1. This TCR was sampled from a human donor in a cohort sampled during active COVID-19. CDR3 DNA sequence: TGTGCCAGCAGCAACCGGGACAGGGGGCTAAATACGCAGTATTTT. This gives the protein CASSNRDRGLNTQYF.